Sequencing of this TCR beta chain was carried out in a study of cytomegalovirus exposure and HLA in healthy donors. As regards this clone: The antigen is undetermined.

Amplification used 60 Vbeta primers and 13 Jbeta primers. The table came from immunoSEQ multiplex PCR; TCRdb's copy has only in-frame clones and leaves some out. In the table there are approximately 72,000 clones, about 79% of which are singletons. Per the germline V gene, CDR1 is SGHRS and CDR2 is YFSETQ. The CDR3 is 15 residues long. Trimming removed 0 bases at V and 4 bases at J, with 13 bases between. General study results and limits: Several top significant clusters appeared, in a later analysis, to be linked to common viral pathogens. In an earlier analysis, in under 700 donors, most V segments appeared productive either ~87% or ~30% of the time. For most subjects, TCR beta sequences were reported to predict HLA-A and HLA-B alleles with accuracy.

Sequenced input: PBMCs. The TCR comes from a male donor in good health and CMV-seropositive. V usage is TRBV5-1 and J usage is TRBJ2-5; D may be TRBD1 (7 bases). This CDR3 reads CASSLGGDRVETQYF. In DNA form, the CDR3 reads TGCGCCAGCAGCTTGGGGGGGGACAGAGTAGAGACCCAGTACTTC.